These T cell receptor beta chains were read from a single sample in a study of T cell responses to AZD1222 COVID-19 vaccine. Assay used: immunoSEQ multiplex PCR; TCRdb lists only in-frame clones, some missing. The sample holds more than 80,000 clones, more than 85% seen once. The material was peripheral blood, obtained 28 days after the second AZD1222 dose. The receptors stem from an adult who received the AZD1222 COVID-19 vaccine. Each CDR3 is given with its conserved first and last residue. Expanded clones get a size class; other rows say once, few or many, or leave the size out.

CDR3 protein	CDR3 length	V gene	clone size
CASSFLPGSQETQYF	15	TRBV5-5	.
CATSGGAGDTQYF	13	TRBV24-1	.
CASSPRTSGPYEQYF	15	TRBV7-6	.
CASSRGNQPQHF	12	TRBV28	.
CASSPTGGGTEAFF	14	TRBV28	.
CASSQERGLQDPNTGELFF	19	TRBV4-1	once
CASSLSNRQETQYF	14	TRBV5-1	.
CASSQGEGRNNEKLFF	16	TRBV4-1	.
CASSQRAGGPSRTDTQYF	18	TRBV6-2/TRBV6-3	.
CASSLAPARGGADTQYF	17	TRBV7-2	once
CASSRDLNEKLFF	13	TRBV2	.
CASIPGGNSPLHF	13	TRBV6-2/TRBV6-3	.